The source of this TCR beta chain is a study of CD4 and CD8 cells across lung adenocarcinoma regions. Only one count was recorded for this clonotype. There are 13 residues in the CDR3. Germline CDR1 is MNHNS and CDR2 is SASEGT. Localized lung adenocarcinoma, a non-small cell lung cancer, affected the donors. TCRdb called the PCR reads again in MiXCR, with one record for every CDR3 protein. The table includes roughly 10,000 distinct CDR3 sequences, 53% detected once. The receptor's source is a male donor with lung adenocarcinoma. The CD4 and CD8 labels of this study may be unreliable. This chain joins TRBV6-1 and TRBJ2-3, with D maybe TRBD2 (5 bases). The tail of the sequence fits TRBJ2-5 better, so the J call may be wrong. The sequenced material came from CD4+ T cells from the center of a lung tumor. CDR3 amino acids: CATRTPPGETQYF. In DNA, the CDR3 is TGTGCCACCCGCACCCCGCCGGGGGAGACCCAGTACTTC.